These 24 T cell receptor beta chains share one sample of origin, sequenced in a study of cytomegalovirus exposure and HLA in healthy donors. Repertoires were generated with immunoSEQ multiplex PCR, while TCRdb's copy carries only in-frame clones and drops some. Of 150,000 to 200,000 clones in the sample, about three quarters were seen once. Material: PBMCs. These receptors originate from a woman aged 30 to 39 in good health and CMV-seronegative.

This chain joins TRBV30 and TRBJ1-1; D uncertain. Germline V gene lookup returns CDR1 GTSNPN and CDR2 SVGIG (reference sequence). V gave up 2 bases and J gave up 5 bases, with 12 bases separating them. The CDR3 runs 13 residues. Here the CDR3 DNA reads TGTGCCTGGAGTACGTATAGAGGGACTGAAGCTTTCTTT. The encoded protein is CAWSTYRGTEAFF. The complete variable domain, with remaining parts taken from reference TRBV30 and TRBJ1-1, reads SQTIHQWPATLVQPVGSPLSLECTVEGTSNPNLYWYRQAAGRGLQLLFYSVGIGQISSEVPQNLSASRPQDRQFILSSKKLLLSDSGFYLCAWSTYRGTEAFFGQGTRLTVV.

This clone was seen more than once but under ten times. The rearrangement uses TRBV27 and TRBJ1-2; 11 bases line up with TRBD1. The germline V gene encodes CDR1 MNHEY and CDR2 SMNVEV (reference sequence). The V segment lost 2 bases and the J segment 4 bases; nucleotides outside the gene matches: 3. The CDR3 loop spans 15 amino acids. CDR3 sequence reads: CASSLGGQGAYGYTF. CDR3 nucleotides: TGTGCCAGCAGTTTAGGAGGACAGGGGGCCTATGGCTACACCTTC.

The J gene is TRBJ1-5, the V gene TRBV6-6, with 8 bases fitting TRBD1. The ends lost 5 bases at V and 4 bases at J; junction bases unmatched: 4. The germline V gene encodes CDR1 MNHNY and CDR2 SVGAGI (reference sequence). This CDR3 is 14 amino acids long. The DNA for the CDR3 is TGTGCCAGCAGTGGGGACAGGAAAAATCAGCCCCAGCATTTT. Translation: CASSGDRKNQPQHF.

The CDR3 loop is CAWSIPLTGGNSPLHF. CDR3 DNA: TGTGCCTGGAGTATCCCGCTGACAGGGGGGAATTCACCCCTCCACTTT. This chain connects TRBV30 to TRBJ1-6; TRBD1 aligns across 9 bases. V lost 2 bases, J lost 7 bases, and 9 bases stayed unmatched. From germline, CDR1 is GTSNPN and CDR2 SVGIG (reference sequence). The CDR3 covers 16 residues.

This clone was observed once. V is TRBV11-2 and J is TRBJ2-1, with D unclear. The CDR3 sequence is 13 residues long. Trimming left V 5 bases short and J 6 bases short, with 11 bases between. CDR1 and CDR2 from the germline V gene are SGHAT and FQNNGV. This CDR3 is CASSPWAFNEQFF. Here the CDR3 DNA reads TGTGCCAGCAGCCCCTGGGCCTTCAATGAGCAGTTCTTC.

The chain joins TRBV6-4 to TRBJ2-7; 7 nucleotides match TRBD1. Unmatched junction bases numbered 5, after V lost 6 bases and J lost 3 bases. Per the germline V gene, CDR1 is MRHNA and CDR2 is SNTAGT. This CDR3 spans 13 amino acids. CDR3 DNA sequence: TGTGCCAGCAGCCGGGGACAGAACTACGAGCAGTACTTC. It codes for CASSRGQNYEQYF.

The chain combines TRBV5-6 with TRBJ2-7, with D possibly TRBD1 on 6 matching bases. CDR1 SGHDT and CDR2 YYEEEE come from the germline V gene. This CDR3 region has 13 residues. V was pared by 3 bases and J by 6 bases, with 13 bases between. The CDR3 region is CASSSMDSSEQYF. Here the CDR3 DNA reads TGTGCCAGCAGCTCGATGGACAGTTCCGAGCAGTACTTC.

This clone was found once. The chain combines TRBV2 with TRBJ2-7; 10 positions agree with TRBD2. V dropped 3 bases and J dropped 9; count of bases not matched to a gene: 11. The CDR3 consists of 15 residues. Germline lookup yields CDR1 SNHLY and CDR2 FYNNEI. This chain's CDR3 is CASSERPSGSIGQYF. The DNA for the CDR3 is TGTGCCAGCAGTGAGAGGCCTAGCGGGAGTATCGGGCAGTACTTC.

The CDR3 coding sequence is TGTGCCAGTAGTCCACAGGAGAACACTGAAGCTTTCTTT. Its translation: CASSPQENTEAFF. The chain uses TRBV19 and TRBJ1-1, with a possible D match to TRBD1 (5 bases). The CDR3 has 13 amino acids. Germline V gives CDR1 LNHDA, CDR2 SQIVND (reference sequence). V was clipped by 5 bases and J by 1 base, with 8 bases between them.

The chain uses TRBV28 and TRBJ1-2, with 8 nucleotides matching TRBD1. This CDR3 has 14 amino acids. The V and J ends lost 8 bases and 3 bases, in that order; junction bases with no gene match: 8. Germline CDR1 is MDHEN and CDR2 is SYDVKM. CDR3 DNA sequence: TGTGCCAGCCGACTGACAGGGGTGGACTATGGCTACACCTTC. This sequence encodes CASRLTGVDYGYTF.

V is TRBV4-2 and J is TRBJ1-5; 12 positions match TRBD1. The CDR3 sequence is 18 residues long. J gave up 6 bases and V 3 bases, and 12 bases lay outside the gene matches. The germline CDR1 and CDR2 sequences are LGHNA and YNFKEQ. CDR3 coding DNA: TGTGCCAGCAGCCAGATCCCCCCAGGGACAGGGGGCAGTCAGCCCCAGCATTTT. Protein sequence: CASSQIPPGTGGSQPQHF.

The V and J genes are TRBV5-1 and TRBJ2-7; D might be TRBD1 (6 bases). V was pared by 2 bases and J by 1 base, with 10 bases between. CDR1 and CDR2 (germline): SGHRS, YFSETQ. The CDR3 consists of 14 residues. CDR3 sequence (DNA): TGCGCCAGCAGCTTACGGACAGAGTCCTACGAGCAGTACTTC. This encodes CASSLRTESYEQYF.

This chain uses TRBV9 with TRBJ1-1; D remains unclear. V was shortened by 0 bases and J by 8 bases, with 8 bases between the two germline ends. The CDR3 consists of 12 residues. The germline CDR1 and CDR2 sequences are SGDLS and YYNGEE. CDR3 nucleotides: TGTGCCAGCAGCGTAGTTGGCGGAGAAGCTTTCTTT. The encoded protein is CASSVVGGEAFF.

The rearrangement joins TRBV30 to TRBJ1-6, with TRBD1 matching 7 bases. This CDR3 is 15 amino acids long. Germline values: CDR1 GTSNPN, CDR2 SVGIG (reference sequence). Losses at the gene ends were 3 bases for V and 9 bases for J; bases not matched to a gene: 11. For the CDR3, the DNA is TGTGCCTGGAGCCGAGCCGGGACAGTTGGTTCACCCCTCCACTTT. Its protein is CAWSRAGTVGSPLHF. The full variable domain, with the rest looked up from reference TRBV30 and TRBJ1-6, is SQTIHQWPATLVQPVGSPLSLECTVEGTSNPNLYWYRQAAGRGLQLLFYSVGIGQISSEVPQNLSASRPQDRQFILSSKKLLLSDSGFYLCAWSRAGTVGSPLHFGNGTRLTVT.

The chain has TRBV20-1 and TRBJ1-2, with D possibly matching TRBD1 (5 bases). The CDR3 contains 10 residues. CDR1 is DFQATT, CDR2 SNEGSKA, per germline (reference sequence). Trimming removed 2 bases from V and 7 bases from J, with 5 bases in between. CDR3 nucleotide sequence: TGCAGTGCTAGACAGGGTGGCTACACCTTC. Protein sequence: CSARQGGYTF.

The chain combines TRBV7-9 with TRBJ2-7; D is uncertain. Germline CDR1 SEHNR, CDR2 FQNEAQ (reference sequence). V lost 1 base, J lost 5 bases, and 3 bases lay in between. The CDR3 covers 11 residues. The CDR3 bases are TGTGCCAGCAGCTTAGTAGACGAGCAGTACTTC. Its protein is CASSLVDEQYF.

The rearrangement links TRBV2 to TRBJ1-5, with 8 positions matching TRBD1. The CDR3 spans 14 residues. Germline lookup yields CDR1 SNHLY and CDR2 FYNNEI. Trimming took 7 bases from V and 2 from J; bases not matched to a gene: 4. The DNA for the CDR3 is TGTGCCAGCACAGGGGGCTGGCGCAATCAGCCCCAGCATTTT. Amino acids: CASTGGWRNQPQHF.

The chain links TRBV12-2 to TRBJ2-3; the table's D call of TRBD1 was not tested on the DNA. TRBV12-2 is a recognized pseudogene. This CDR3 contains 20 residues. The CDR3 bases are TGTGCAAGTCGCTACCTCGTCCCGGGACAGGGGTGGAGAGTCTTTGGTACGCAGTATTTT. As protein: CASRYLVPGQGWRVFGTQYF.

The chain combines TRBV6-6 with TRBJ2-5, with D possibly being TRBD2 (6 bases). The V end was cut by 0 bases, the J end by 2 bases, with 13 bases between. CDR3 length: 16 amino acids. Germline CDR1 MNHNY, CDR2 SVGAGI (reference sequence). This CDR3 is CASSYSPSSVQETQYF. CDR3 DNA: TGTGCCAGCAGTTACTCGCCCTCTAGCGTACAAGAGACCCAGTACTTC.

This rearrangement joins TRBV5-4 to TRBJ2-5; 8 bases are a match to TRBD2. Per germline, CDR1 SGHNT and CDR2 YYREEE (reference sequence). V trimming: 0 bases; J trimming: 1 base; junction bases outside the gene matches: 2. This CDR3 has 15 amino acids. The CDR3 DNA reads as TGTGCCAGCAGCTTGGCGACTAGCGTCCAAGAGACCCAGTACTTC. Amino acids: CASSLATSVQETQYF.

The chain is built from TRBV5-1 and TRBJ1-3, with D unresolved. The V gene's germline CDR1 is SGHRS and CDR2 YFSETQ. With 0 bases removed from V and 3 bases from J, the gap between germline ends came to 13 bases. The CDR3 runs to 16 residues. The CDR3 DNA reads as TGCGCCAGCAGCTTGGTTGGCGGGCTGGGTGGAAACACCATATATTTT. Translating gives CASSLVGGLGGNTIYF.

This rearrangement joins TRBV18 to TRBJ2-3; 10 bases agree with TRBD2. CDR3 size: 18 residues. Germline trimming cut 6 bases from V and 0 bases from J; bases unmatched to any gene: 12. The germline V gene has CDR1 KGHSH and CDR2 LQKENI. The CDR3 nucleotides read TGTGCCAGCTCGCGATGGACTAGCGGCACAGTTAGCACAGATACGCAGTATTTT. Its protein is CASSRWTSGTVSTDTQYF.

This clone was picked up a small number of times. This rearrangement joins TRBV6-1 to TRBJ2-5; 8 bases are a match to TRBD1. Germline V gene sequence: CDR1 MNHNS, CDR2 SASEGT. The trim removed 4 bases at V and 6 bases at J, leaving 7 bases unmatched. This CDR3 is 14 amino acids long. CDR3 amino acids: CASSGGQGMKTQYF. The CDR3 nucleotides read TGTGCCAGCAGTGGCGGACAGGGAATGAAGACCCAGTACTTC.

J is TRBJ2-1 and V is TRBV5-1; a possible D gene is TRBD1 (6 bases). The CDR3 sequence is 16 residues long. Between the trimmed V and J ends, which lost 4 bases and 0 bases, there was a span of 14 bases. Germline V lookup: CDR1 SGHRS, CDR2 YFSETQ. CDR3 sequence: CASSPSQGSSYNEQFF. The CDR3, as DNA: TGCGCCAGCAGCCCGTCCCAGGGGAGCTCCTACAATGAGCAGTTCTTC.